This T cell receptor (beta chain) was observed in a study of graft-versus-host responses after intestinal transplantation. Sequencing used immunoSEQ multiplex PCR; TCRdb keeps in-frame clones, though not all of them. The sample lists over 15,000 clones, roughly 88% occurring once. This CDR3 contains 17 residues. Deletions cut 4 bases from V and 1 base from J, with 17 bases between. Germline CDR1 is SGHRS and CDR2 is YFSETQ. The receptor's source is a human patient who received an intestinal transplant, so some T cells may come from the graft donor. The input for sequencing was PBMCs, taken about 110 days after intestinal transplant. The V gene is TRBV5-1, the J gene TRBJ2-2; D perhaps matches TRBD1 (6 bases). The CDR3 coding sequence is TGCGCCAGCAGCAAAACGACAGGTAGCCTGAACACCGGGGAGCTGTTTTTT. Protein sequence: CASSKTTGSLNTGELFF. Complete variable domain (other parts from reference TRBV5-1 and TRBJ2-2): KAGVTQTPRYLIKTRGQQVTLSCSPISGHRSVSWYQQTPGQGLQFLFEYFSETQRNKGNFPGRFSGRQFSNSRSEMNVSTLELGDSALYLCASSKTTGSLNTGELFFGEGSRLTVL.